This record covers a single TCR beta chain. The antigen is unknown. This sample was included in a study of blood T cells in healthy people across ages. Study findings and constraints: Underestimates were what the diversity estimates from one million T cells were considered to be.

The germline gives CDR1 SGHTA, CDR2 FQGNSA. This CDR3 is built from 13 residues. A sample-barcoded 5' primer and a J-beta primer mix were used in a second PCR of about 7 to 12 cycles. In TCRdb, the 5' RACE reads were re-called with MiXCR into one record per CDR3 protein. The sample records roughly 1,500,000 distinct CDR3 sequences, 42% being singletons. Sequenced sample: blood. The source is a woman between 18 and 29 years old in good health. The J gene is TRBJ2-4, the V gene TRBV7-2; perhaps TRBD1 as D (6 bases). The J call may be wrong; the DNA end is better matched by TRBJ2-7. The CDR3 reads CASSLNRDDEQYF. In nucleotides, the CDR3 is TGTGCCAGCAGCTTAAACAGGGATGACGAGCAGTACTTC.